Following are 13 T cell receptor beta chains from one sample sequenced in a study of memory CD4+ T cells and cytomegalovirus serostatus (dated by TCRdb to the late 2010s). A FACSAria II was used to sort memory CD4+ T cells, defined as single viable CD3+CD4+CD8-CD45RO+ cells. Libraries came from the immunoSEQ multiplex PCR assay. The immuneACCESS repertoire file appears here via TCRdb, limited to in-frame rearrangements. These files lack a portion of the clones; in checked studies, under half of the deficit traces to unresolved V genes, and the cause of the others is not known. The sample yields approximately 60,000 clones; over 65% were counted once. The ten largest clonotypes hold around 2.5% of the sample. Sequenced input: memory CD4+ T cells from blood. The receptor set was obtained from an adult in good health and CMV-seropositive.

This clone was found a few times. J is TRBJ2-7 and V is TRBV10-3; 9 nucleotides agree with TRBD2. After removal of 7 bases from V and 5 bases from J, the junction contained 9 bases not matched to a gene. Germline CDR1 reads ENHRY; CDR2 reads SYGVKD. The CDR3 has 14 residues. CDR3 nucleotide sequence: TGTGCCATCAATACCGGGACTAGCATCCACGAGCAGTACTTC. Protein sequence: CAINTGTSIHEQYF.

The chain recombines TRBV7-2 with TRBJ1-1, with 8 positions matching TRBD1. The germline CDR1 and CDR2 sequences are SGHTA and FQGNSA. The junction had 14 bases not matched to a gene; V was cut back by 4 bases and J by 1 base. This CDR3 spans 18 amino acids. CDR3 in amino acids: CASSYLATYRGGNTEAFF. Written as DNA, the CDR3 is TGTGCCAGCAGCTATCTCGCCACGTACAGGGGGGGGAACACTGAAGCTTTCTTT.

The V call is TRBV2, the J call TRBJ2-3; D assignment may be TRBD1 or TRBD2 (5 bases each). Germline V gene sequence: CDR1 SNHLY, CDR2 FYNNEI. Trimming removed 7 bases at V and 8 bases at J, with 13 bases between. CDR3 length: 12 residues. CDR3 in DNA: TGTGCCAGCAAGGGGACGAGCGCTACGCAGTATTTT. Its protein product is CASKGTSATQYF.

This sequence joins TRBV19 and TRBJ1-3; D remains unclear. Trimming took off 11 bases at V and 4 bases at J, with 15 bases between the two ends. Germline-derived CDR1 and CDR2 are LNHDA and SQIVND (reference sequence). This CDR3 is 13 amino acids long. The CDR3 region has the DNA TGTGCCTCCCAACGGGATCGCGGAAACACCATATATTTT. Protein: CASQRDRGNTIYF. The full variable domain, rest sourced from reference TRBV19 and TRBJ1-3, is DGGITQSPKYLFRKEGQNVTLSCEQNLNHDAMYWYRQDPGQGLRLIYYSQIVNDFQKGDIAEGYSVSREKKESFPLTVTSAQKNPTAFYLCASQRDRGNTIYFGEGSWLTVV.

V gene TRBV25-1 combines with J gene TRBJ2-3; 12 nucleotides line up with TRBD2. The CDR3 extends over 17 amino acids. Germline CDR1 reads MGHDK; CDR2 reads SYGVNS. Trimming removed 3 bases from V and 5 bases from J; junction bases left unmatched: 9. The DNA for the CDR3 is TGTGCCAGCAGTGAGACTAGCGGGAGCCGTCGAGGAGATACGCAGTATTTT. It encodes CASSETSGSRRGDTQYF. Complete variable domain (other parts from reference TRBV25-1 and TRBJ2-3): EADIYQTPRYLVIGTGKKITLECSQTMGHDKMYWYQQDPGMELHLIHYSYGVNSTEKGDLSSESTVSRIRTEHFPLTLESARPSHTSQYLCASSETSGSRRGDTQYFGPGTRLTVL.

This chain links TRBV29-1 with TRBJ2-5, with 10 nucleotides matching TRBD1. CDR1 SQVTM and CDR2 ANQGSEA come from the germline V gene. CDR3 length: 15 amino acids. V dropped 3 bases and J dropped 5; count of bases not matched to a gene: 9. CDR3 loop: CSVETDRGRSETQYF. DNA of the CDR3: TGCAGCGTTGAGACCGACAGGGGGCGGTCTGAGACCCAGTACTTC.

This clone turned up a few times. This chain uses TRBV29-1 with TRBJ2-3; TRBD1 agrees at 7 bases. This CDR3 has 13 residues. Germline-derived CDR1 and CDR2 are SQVTM and ANQGSEA. J was trimmed by 5 bases and V by 7 bases; bases with no gene match: 9. The CDR3 protein is CSGRKGAKDTQYF. CDR3 nucleotides: TGCAGCGGACGTAAGGGGGCTAAAGATACGCAGTATTTT.

The rearrangement links TRBV7-2 to TRBJ2-3; the D is unclear. Trimming took 4 bases from V and 6 from J, leaving 11 bases between them. Germline CDR1 reads SGHTA; CDR2 reads FQGNSA. The CDR3 consists of 13 residues. The CDR3 nucleotides are TGTGCCAGCAGCTCCGCAGTGGAGGATACGCAGTATTTT. This sequence encodes CASSSAVEDTQYF.

The table lists this clone with a few counts. One junction end does not reproduce the germline sequence, and a read error may be involved. This chain connects TRBV6-6 to TRBJ2-7; D remains unclear. The length of the CDR3 is 14 residues. Germline V lookup: CDR1 MNHNY, CDR2 SVGAGI (reference sequence). CDR3 amino acids: CASSYSSRGSPGVF. The CDR3 DNA follows: TGTGCCAGCAGTTACAGTAGTAGAGGATCCCCCGGTGTTTTC.

This clone was picked up one time. The CDR3 region is CASSVWSNEQFF. CDR3 coding DNA: TGTGCCAGCAGTGTATGGTCCAATGAGCAGTTCTTC. The chain couples TRBV6-1 to TRBJ2-1; D not resolved. The V and J ends lost 4 bases and 6 bases respectively, with 7 bases between them. CDR3 size: 12 residues. Germline lookup yields CDR1 MNHNS and CDR2 SASEGT.

The V call is TRBV11-2, the J call TRBJ2-3, with D unclear. The germline gives CDR1 SGHAT, CDR2 FQNNGV. V lost 0 bases and J lost 6, with 4 bases in between. This CDR3 has 12 amino acids. The CDR3 DNA reads as TGTGCCAGCAGCTTAGATATGGATACGCAGTATTTT. Encoded protein: CASSLDMDTQYF. The variable domain in full, completed from reference TRBV11-2 and TRBJ2-3, reads EAGVAQSPRYKIIEKRQSVAFWCNPISGHATLYWYQQILGQGPKLLIQFQNNGVVDDSQLPKDRFSAERLKGVDSTLKIQPAKLEDSAVYLCASSLDMDTQYFGPGTRLTVL.

In DNA, the CDR3 is TGTGCCAGCAGCGTAAACCCTTCGGGGGGTGGCGGCTACACCTTC. This sequence encodes CASSVNPSGGGGYTF. The rearrangement links TRBV9 to TRBJ1-2, with D maybe TRBD1 (5 bases). V was clipped by 1 base and J by 8 bases, with 18 bases between them. CDR1 and CDR2 (germline): SGDLS, YYNGEE. The CDR3 is made up of 15 amino acids.

There are a few counts of this clone. The chain recombines TRBV7-2 with TRBJ2-2, with D possibly TRBD2 on 6 matching bases. V was cut by 7 bases and J by 5 bases, with 20 bases left in between. Germline CDR1 reads SGHTA; CDR2 reads FQGNSA. The CDR3 has 16 residues. In DNA, the CDR3 is TGTGCCAGCACCCTAAAGGGAAGAAGCGGGACCGGGGAGCTGTTTTTT. It translates to CASTLKGRSGTGELFF.